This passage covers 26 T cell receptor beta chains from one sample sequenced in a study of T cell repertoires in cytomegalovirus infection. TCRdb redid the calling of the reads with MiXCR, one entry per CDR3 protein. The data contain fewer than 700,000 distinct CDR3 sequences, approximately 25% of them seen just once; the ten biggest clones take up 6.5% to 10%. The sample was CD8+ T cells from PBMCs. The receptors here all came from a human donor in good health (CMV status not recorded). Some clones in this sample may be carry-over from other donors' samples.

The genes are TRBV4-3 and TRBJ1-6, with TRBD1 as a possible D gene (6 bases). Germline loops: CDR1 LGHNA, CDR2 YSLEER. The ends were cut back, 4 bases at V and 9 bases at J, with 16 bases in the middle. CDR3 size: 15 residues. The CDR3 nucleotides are TGCGCCAGCAGCCCCGAGACAGGTGAAAGTTCACCCCTCCACTTT. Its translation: CASSPETGESSPLHF.

The CDR3 nucleotides read TGTGCCAGCGGAACTCAGGGGGACAATCAGCCCCAGCATTTT. It codes for CASGTQGDNQPQHF. The genes are TRBV7-9 and TRBJ1-5, with 7 bases identical to TRBD1. J gave up 3 bases and V 8 bases, and 7 bases lay outside the gene matches. Germline V gives CDR1 SEHNR, CDR2 FQNEAQ (reference sequence). CDR3 length: 14 residues.

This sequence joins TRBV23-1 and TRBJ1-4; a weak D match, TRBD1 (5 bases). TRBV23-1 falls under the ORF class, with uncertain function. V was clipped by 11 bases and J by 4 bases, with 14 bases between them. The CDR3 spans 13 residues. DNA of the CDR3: TGCGCCGGCTCGGGGGAGGATAATGAAAAACTGTTTTTT. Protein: CAGSGEDNEKLFF.

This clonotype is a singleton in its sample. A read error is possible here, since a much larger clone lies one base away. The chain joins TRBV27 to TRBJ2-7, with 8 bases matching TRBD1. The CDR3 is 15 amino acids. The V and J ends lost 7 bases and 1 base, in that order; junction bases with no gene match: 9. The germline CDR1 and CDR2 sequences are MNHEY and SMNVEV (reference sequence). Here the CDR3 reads CASTSKDRVSYEQYV. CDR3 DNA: TGTGCCAGCACTTCCAAGGACAGGGTATCCTACGAGCAGTACGTC.

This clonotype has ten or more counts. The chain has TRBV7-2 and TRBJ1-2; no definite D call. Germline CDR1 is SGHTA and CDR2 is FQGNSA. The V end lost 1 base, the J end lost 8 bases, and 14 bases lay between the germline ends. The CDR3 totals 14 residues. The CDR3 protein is CASSLELSGLGYTF. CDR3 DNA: TGTGCCAGCAGCTTAGAATTGTCCGGGTTGGGCTACACCTTC. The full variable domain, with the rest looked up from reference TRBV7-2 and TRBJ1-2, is GAGVSQSPSNKVTEKGKDVELRCDPISGHTALYWYRQSLGQGLEFLIYFQGNSAPDKSGLPSDRFSAERTGGSVSTLTIQRTQQEDSAVYLCASSLELSGLGYTFGSGTRLTVV.

This CDR3 is CASSLSQQRGYTF. CDR3 bases: TGCGCCAGCAGCTTGAGTCAGCAGAGAGGCTACACCTTC. The J gene is TRBJ1-2, the V gene TRBV5-1; D unresolved. The germline V gene encodes CDR1 SGHRS and CDR2 YFSETQ. CDR3 size: 13 residues. The V and J ends lost 1 base and 8 bases respectively, with 12 bases between them. The whole variable domain, filled in from reference TRBV5-1 and TRBJ1-2, reads KAGVTQTPRYLIKTRGQQVTLSCSPISGHRSVSWYQQTPGQGLQFLFEYFSETQRNKGNFPGRFSGRQFSNSRSEMNVSTLELGDSALYLCASSLSQQRGYTFGSGTRLTVV.

The CDR3 region is CASSRRQTRTPFTDTQYF. CDR3 DNA sequence: TGTGCCAGCAGTCGCCGACAGACCAGGACCCCTTTCACAGATACGCAGTATTTT. The J gene is TRBJ2-3, the V gene TRBV28; the D gene is possibly TRBD1 (5 bases). This CDR3 contains 18 residues. Germline values: CDR1 MDHEN, CDR2 SYDVKM. V dropped 5 bases and J dropped 2 bases, with 23 bases sitting between them.

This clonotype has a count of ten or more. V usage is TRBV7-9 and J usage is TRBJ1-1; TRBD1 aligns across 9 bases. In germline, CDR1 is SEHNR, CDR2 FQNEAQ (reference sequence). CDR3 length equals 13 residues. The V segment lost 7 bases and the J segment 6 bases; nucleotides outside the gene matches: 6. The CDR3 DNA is TGTGCCAGCAAACGGGACAGGGACTCTGAAGCTTTCTTT. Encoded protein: CASKRDRDSEAFF.

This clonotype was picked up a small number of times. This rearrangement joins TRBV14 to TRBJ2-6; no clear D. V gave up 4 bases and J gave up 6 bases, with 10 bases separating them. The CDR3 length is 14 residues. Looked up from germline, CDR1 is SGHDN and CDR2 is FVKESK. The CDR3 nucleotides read TGTGCCAGCAGCCCGATACATTTGGCCAACGTCCTGACTTTC. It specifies CASSPIHLANVLTF. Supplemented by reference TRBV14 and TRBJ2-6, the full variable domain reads EAGVTQFPSHSVIEKGQTVTLRCDPISGHDNLYWYRRVMGKEIKFLLHFVKESKQDESGMPNNRFLAERTGGTYSTLKVQPAELEDSGVYFCASSPIHLANVLTFGAGSRLTVL.

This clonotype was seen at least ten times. CDR3 loop: CASSLGAANYGYTF. CDR3 DNA sequence: TGTGCCAGCAGCTTAGGAGCCGCTAACTATGGCTACACCTTC. The J gene is TRBJ1-2, the V gene TRBV7-6, with D uncertain. This CDR3 has 14 amino acids. Germline V gene lookup returns CDR1 SGHVS and CDR2 FNYEAQ. The V end was cut by 1 base, the J end by 0 bases, with 6 bases between.

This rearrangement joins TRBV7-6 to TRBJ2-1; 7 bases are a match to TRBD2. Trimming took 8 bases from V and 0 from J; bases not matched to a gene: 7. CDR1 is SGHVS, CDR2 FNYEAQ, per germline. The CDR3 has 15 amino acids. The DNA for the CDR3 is TGTGCCAGCGGGGGGGGGGGATTCTCCTACAATGAGCAGTTCTTC. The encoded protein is CASGGGGFSYNEQFF.

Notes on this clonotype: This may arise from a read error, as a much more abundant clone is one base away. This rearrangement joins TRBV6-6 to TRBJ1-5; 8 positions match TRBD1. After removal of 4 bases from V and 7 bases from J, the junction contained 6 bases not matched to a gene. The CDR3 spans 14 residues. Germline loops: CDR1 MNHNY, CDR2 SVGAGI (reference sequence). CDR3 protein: CASSFSDREQPQHF. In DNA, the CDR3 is TGTGCCAGCAGTTTCTCGGACAGGGAACAGCCCCAGCATTTT.

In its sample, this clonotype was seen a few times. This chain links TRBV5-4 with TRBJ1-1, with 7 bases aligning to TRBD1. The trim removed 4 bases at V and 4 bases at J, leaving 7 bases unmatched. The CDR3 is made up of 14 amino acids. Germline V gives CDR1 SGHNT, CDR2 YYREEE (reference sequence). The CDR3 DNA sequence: TGTGCCAGCAGCCGCGGGGCAGGGGGCACTGAAGCTTTCTTT. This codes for CASSRGAGGTEAFF.

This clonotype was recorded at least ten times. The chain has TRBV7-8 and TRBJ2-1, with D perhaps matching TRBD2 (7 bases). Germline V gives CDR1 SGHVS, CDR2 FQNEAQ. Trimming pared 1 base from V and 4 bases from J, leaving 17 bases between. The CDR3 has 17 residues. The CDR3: CASSLVGGAAKYNEQFF. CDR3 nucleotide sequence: TGTGCCAGCAGCTTAGTTGGGGGGGCCGCGAAATACAATGAGCAGTTCTTC.

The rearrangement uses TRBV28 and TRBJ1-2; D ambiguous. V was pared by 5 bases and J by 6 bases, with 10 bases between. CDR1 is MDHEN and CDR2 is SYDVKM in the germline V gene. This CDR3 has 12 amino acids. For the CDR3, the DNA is TGTGCCAGCAGTCGAGGTTGGAATGGCTACACCTTC. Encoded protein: CASSRGWNGYTF.

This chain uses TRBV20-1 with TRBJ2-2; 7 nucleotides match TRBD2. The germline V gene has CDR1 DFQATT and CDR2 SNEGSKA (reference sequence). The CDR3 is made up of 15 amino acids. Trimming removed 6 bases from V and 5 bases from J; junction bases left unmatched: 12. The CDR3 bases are TGCAGTGCGACCCGGGACTACCCCGTTACCGGGGAGCTGTTTTTT. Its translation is CSATRDYPVTGELFF.

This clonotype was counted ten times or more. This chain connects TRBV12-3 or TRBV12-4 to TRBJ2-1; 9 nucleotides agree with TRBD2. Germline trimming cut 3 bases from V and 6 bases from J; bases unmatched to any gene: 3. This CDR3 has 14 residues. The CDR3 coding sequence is TGTGCCAGCAGTTTTAGCGGGGGAGTCAATGAGCAGTTCTTC. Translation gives CASSFSGGVNEQFF.

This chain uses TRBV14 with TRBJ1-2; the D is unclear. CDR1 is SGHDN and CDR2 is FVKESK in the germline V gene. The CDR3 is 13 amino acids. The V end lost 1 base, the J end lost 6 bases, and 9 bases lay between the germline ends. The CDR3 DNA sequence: TGTGCCAGCAGCCAAGGGAGGGCCGATGGCTACACCTTC. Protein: CASSQGRADGYTF.

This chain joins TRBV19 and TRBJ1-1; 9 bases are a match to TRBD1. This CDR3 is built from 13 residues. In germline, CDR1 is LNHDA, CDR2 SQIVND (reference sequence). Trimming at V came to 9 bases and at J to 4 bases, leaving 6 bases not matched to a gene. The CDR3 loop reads CASLGQGITEAFF. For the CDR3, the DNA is TGTGCCAGCTTGGGACAGGGTATCACTGAAGCTTTCTTT.

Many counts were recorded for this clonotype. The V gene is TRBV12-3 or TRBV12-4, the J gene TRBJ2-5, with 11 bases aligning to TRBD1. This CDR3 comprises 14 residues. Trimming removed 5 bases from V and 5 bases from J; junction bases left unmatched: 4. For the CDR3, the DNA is TGTGCCAGCAGTGGACAGGGGGCGCGGGAGACCCAGTACTTC. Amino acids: CASSGQGARETQYF.

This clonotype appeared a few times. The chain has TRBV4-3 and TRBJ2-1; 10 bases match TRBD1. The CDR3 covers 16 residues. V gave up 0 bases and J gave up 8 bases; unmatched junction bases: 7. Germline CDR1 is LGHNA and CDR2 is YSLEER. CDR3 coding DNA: TGCGCCAGCAGCCAAGATATCGGGACAGGGGTCGATGAGCAGTTCTTC. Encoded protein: CASSQDIGTGVDEQFF.

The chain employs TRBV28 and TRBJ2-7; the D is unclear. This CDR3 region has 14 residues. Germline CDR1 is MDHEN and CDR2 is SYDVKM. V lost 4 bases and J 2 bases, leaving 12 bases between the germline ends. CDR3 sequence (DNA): TGTGCCAGCAGTTCCCACAGAGATCCCTACGAGCAGTACGTC. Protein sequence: CASSSHRDPYEQYV.

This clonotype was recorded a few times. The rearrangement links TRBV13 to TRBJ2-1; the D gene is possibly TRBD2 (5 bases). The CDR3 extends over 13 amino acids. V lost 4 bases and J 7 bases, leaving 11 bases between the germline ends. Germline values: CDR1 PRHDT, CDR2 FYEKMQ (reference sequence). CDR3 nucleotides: TGTGCCAGCAGCTGGGGAGTCAGTAATGAGCAGTTCTTC. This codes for CASSWGVSNEQFF.

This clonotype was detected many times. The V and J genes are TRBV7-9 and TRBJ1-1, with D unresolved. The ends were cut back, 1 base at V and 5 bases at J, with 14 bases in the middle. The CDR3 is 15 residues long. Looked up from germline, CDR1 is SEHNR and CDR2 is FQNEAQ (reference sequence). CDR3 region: CASSLEPALGTEAFF. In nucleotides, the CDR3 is TGTGCCAGCAGCTTAGAACCGGCCTTAGGGACTGAAGCTTTCTTT.

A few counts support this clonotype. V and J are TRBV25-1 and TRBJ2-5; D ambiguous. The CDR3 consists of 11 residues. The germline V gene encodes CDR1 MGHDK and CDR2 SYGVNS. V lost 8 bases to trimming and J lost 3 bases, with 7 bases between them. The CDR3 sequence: CASGWKETQYF. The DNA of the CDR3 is TGTGCCAGCGGGTGGAAAGAGACCCAGTACTTC.

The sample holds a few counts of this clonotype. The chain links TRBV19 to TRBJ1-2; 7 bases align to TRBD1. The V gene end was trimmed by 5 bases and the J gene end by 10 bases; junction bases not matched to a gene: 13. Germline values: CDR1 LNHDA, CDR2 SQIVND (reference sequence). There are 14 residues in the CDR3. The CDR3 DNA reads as TGTGCCAGTAGTGCTACGACAGGGCCGGGCCTCTACACCTTC. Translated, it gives CASSATTGPGLYTF.